These 18 T cell receptor beta chains originate from one sample sequenced in a study of blood T cell repertoires in COVID-19. Clones were sequenced by immunoSEQ multiplex PCR, and TCRdb holds only the in-frame ones, with some missing. This table has 200,000 to 300,000 clones, approximately 88% appearing once. Sequences were obtained from peripheral blood. Receptors were obtained from a human donor in a cohort sampled during active COVID-19.

CDR3 loop: CASRIRDTNGRNTIYF. As DNA, the CDR3 is TGCGCCAGCAGGATTCGGGATACTAACGGGAGAAACACCATATATTTT. V and J are TRBV4-1 and TRBJ1-3; D remains unclear. The CDR3 runs 16 residues. The ends were cut back, 6 bases at V and 5 bases at J, with 20 bases in the middle. Germline V gene data show CDR1 as MGHRA and CDR2 as YSYEKL.

V usage is TRBV7-2 and J usage is TRBJ2-2; a weak D match, TRBD1 (6 bases). Trimming took off 1 base at V and 9 bases at J, with 12 bases between the two ends. Germline V lookup: CDR1 SGHTA, CDR2 FQGNSA. The CDR3 runs to 14 residues. This CDR3 reads CASSLGGRPRELFF. CDR3 nucleotide sequence: TGTGCCAGCAGCTTAGGGGGGCGGCCCCGGGAGCTGTTTTTT.

V usage is TRBV19 and J usage is TRBJ2-7; TRBD1 aligns across 7 bases. Germline V CDR1 and CDR2: LNHDA, SQIVND (reference sequence). With V trimmed by 1 base and J by 4 bases, 4 bases remained unmatched. This CDR3 has 14 amino acids. In DNA, the CDR3 is TGTGCCAGTAGTATAGCACAGGGGTCTTACGAGCAGTACTTC. Its protein product is CASSIAQGSYEQYF.

The V call is TRBV6-5, the J call TRBJ2-7; 7 bases agree with TRBD2. Germline assignment: CDR1 MNHEY and CDR2 SVGAGI. V gave up 6 bases and J gave up 6 bases; unmatched junction bases: 5. This CDR3 is built from 12 residues. The CDR3 DNA sequence: TGTGCCAGCAGCCTAGCGGATGGCGAGCAGTACTTC. The encoded protein is CASSLADGEQYF.

This sequence joins TRBV6-5 and TRBJ1-5, with D maybe TRBD1 (5 bases). Trimming removed 6 bases from V and 4 bases from J, with 13 bases in between. The CDR3 consists of 14 residues. CDR1 is MNHEY, CDR2 SVGAGI, per germline. CDR3 DNA: TGTGCCAGCAGAAAACGGCAGGGTAATCAGCCCCAGCATTTT. This encodes CASRKRQGNQPQHF.

The chain carries TRBV19 and TRBJ1-2, with D possibly matching TRBD1 (5 bases). Germline loops: CDR1 LNHDA, CDR2 SQIVND (reference sequence). The CDR3 is 15 amino acids. Trimming shortened V by 6 bases and J by 5 bases, and 19 bases separated the two germline ends. The CDR3 here is CASRVAGRDSYGYTF. The CDR3 nucleotides are TGTGCCAGTAGAGTGGCGGGGCGGGATTCGTATGGCTACACCTTC.

Turning to this clone: One end of the junction does not line up with germline, which may come from a read error. The chain joins TRBV4-3 to TRBJ2-7; D might be TRBD2 (5 bases). Germline V CDR1 and CDR2: LGHNA, YSLEER. The CDR3 totals 12 residues. The CDR3, as DNA: TGCGCCAGCAGCCAGGCTGAGGGCCCTCCACACTTC. This translates into CASSQAEGPPHF.

V usage is TRBV7-2 and J usage is TRBJ1-2; the match to TRBD1 covers 9 bases. Germline V lookup: CDR1 SGHTA, CDR2 FQGNSA. The CDR3 loop spans 18 amino acids. V was clipped by 3 bases and J by 4 bases; unmatched bases: 15. The CDR3 loop reads CASSFTGTGSVRGYGYTF. The CDR3 DNA reads TGTGCCAGCAGCTTCACGGGGACAGGGTCTGTTCGGGGCTATGGCTACACCTTC.

This chain joins TRBV19 and TRBJ2-7; TRBD2 matches at 7 bases. Germline V CDR1 and CDR2: LNHDA, SQIVND (reference sequence). Trimming cost V 2 bases and J 2 bases; bases outside gene matches: 3. The CDR3 covers 14 residues. The chain's CDR3 is CASSITSGAYEQYF. In DNA, the CDR3 is TGTGCCAGTAGTATAACCAGCGGGGCCTACGAGCAGTACTTC.

The chain is built from TRBV19 and TRBJ1-3; D possibly corresponds to TRBD1 (5 bases). The V gene lost 7 bases and the J gene lost 0 bases, with 7 bases spanning the gap. The CDR3 loop spans 13 amino acids. The germline V gene encodes CDR1 LNHDA and CDR2 SQIVND (reference sequence). CDR3 sequence reads: CASNQGSGNTIYF. The CDR3, as DNA: TGTGCCAGTAACCAGGGCTCTGGAAACACCATATATTTT.

V usage is TRBV9 and J usage is TRBJ1-2, with D unresolved. The CDR3 length is 12 residues. With 5 bases removed from V and 4 bases from J, the gap between germline ends came to 9 bases. Germline lookup yields CDR1 SGDLS and CDR2 YYNGEE. CDR3 protein: CASSTRGYGYTF. CDR3 sequence (DNA): TGTGCCAGCAGTACACGAGGCTATGGCTACACCTTC.

J is TRBJ1-2 and V is TRBV19, with D possibly being TRBD1 (6 bases). CDR1 LNHDA and CDR2 SQIVND come from the germline V gene (reference sequence). There are 17 residues in the CDR3. Trimming took off 5 bases at V and 1 base at J, with 20 bases between the two ends. The CDR3 is CASSGGGSSTVNYGYTF. CDR3 nucleotides: TGTGCCAGTAGTGGTGGGGGCAGCTCTACCGTTAACTATGGCTACACCTTC.

The chain is built from TRBV3-1 (or the pseudogene TRBV3-2) and TRBJ2-6; TRBD2 matches 13 bases. The CDR3 contains 17 residues. In germline, CDR1 is LGHDT, CDR2 YNNKEL (reference sequence). V dropped 5 bases and J dropped 2; count of bases not matched to a gene: 3. The CDR3 sequence: CASSTGLAGTGANVLTF. DNA of the CDR3: TGTGCCAGCAGCACGGGACTAGCGGGAACTGGGGCCAACGTCCTGACTTTC.

The chain has TRBV4-1 and TRBJ2-5, with 7 bases lining up with TRBD1. In germline, CDR1 is MGHRA, CDR2 YSYEKL. The CDR3 is 18 residues long. The V and J ends lost 1 base and 5 bases, in that order; junction bases with no gene match: 16. CDR3 in DNA: TGCGCCAGCAGCCAAGCGCTAGCCGGCAGGGGGACGGGGGAGACCCAGTACTTC. It encodes CASSQALAGRGTGETQYF.

V usage is TRBV5-4 and J usage is TRBJ2-7, with TRBD2 matching over 14 bases. CDR3 length: 16 residues. Germline loops: CDR1 SGHNT, CDR2 YYREEE (reference sequence). The trim removed 4 bases at V and 6 bases at J, leaving 9 bases unmatched. CDR3 in DNA: TGTGCCAGCAGCCAATCTAAAGGACTAGCGGGAGGCGAGCAGTACTTC. This translates into CASSQSKGLAGGEQYF.

The chain combines TRBV14 with TRBJ2-3; 7 nucleotides align to TRBD2. With 4 bases clipped from V and 2 bases from J, the junction kept 3 bases outside the gene matches. The CDR3 covers 14 residues. Looked up from germline, CDR1 is SGHDN and CDR2 is FVKESK. This CDR3 reads CASSRTSPTDTQYF. The CDR3 region has the DNA TGTGCCAGCAGCCGGACTAGTCCCACAGATACGCAGTATTTT.

Here the CDR3 reads CASSFVTGSGNTIYF. In nucleotides, the CDR3 is TGTGCCAGCAGCTTTGTGACGGGCTCTGGAAACACCATATATTTT. V usage is TRBV7-2 and J usage is TRBJ1-3; unclear D gene. Germline V lookup: CDR1 SGHTA, CDR2 FQGNSA. The CDR3 totals 15 residues. V was pared by 3 bases and J by 0 bases, with 9 bases between.

This clone was found once. The CDR3 DNA is TGTGCCAGCAGCTTTCTGGAACACAGCTCCTATAATTCACCCCTCCACTTT. It yields the protein CASSFLEHSSYNSPLHF. J is TRBJ1-6 and V is TRBV7-9, with D unclear. Germline values: CDR1 SEHNR, CDR2 FQNEAQ (reference sequence). V lost 3 bases and J 0 bases, leaving 12 bases between the germline ends. The CDR3 loop spans 17 amino acids. Filled out from reference TRBV7-9 and TRBJ1-6, the complete variable domain reads DTGVSQNPRHKITKRGQNVTFRCDPISEHNRLYWYRQTLGQGPEFLTYFQNEAQLEKSRLLSDRFSAERPKGSFSTLEIQRTEQGDSAMYLCASSFLEHSSYNSPLHFGNGTRLTVT.